The rows below give T cell receptor beta chains drawn from one sample of a study of molecular identifiers for immune sequencing clone quantification. TCRdb re-analysed the PCR reads in MiXCR, keeping a single row per CDR3 protein. In the table there are approximately 630,000 distinct CDR3 sequences, over 25% of which are singletons. Sequencing was performed on naive CD8+ T cells from blood, with Jurkat cell RNA spiked in. Every receptor here comes from a human donor in good health. Some libraries in this study had Jurkat cell RNA spiked in. Both conserved end residues are part of each CDR3. D genes are given only for firm matches.

TRBV4-1,15,-,CASSQGTANNYEQYF
TRBV12-3/TRBV12-4,17,TRBD1,CASIGGQGALGVYGYTF
TRBV28,13,TRBD1,CASNVQGDYGYTF
TRBV11-3,11,TRBD2,CAPGGLNEQFF
TRBV5-4,16,-,CASSDVTAINLHGYTF
TRBV10-3,14,TRBD2,CAIMGGLVPYEQYF
TRBV19,17,TRBD1,CASSIYWTGGSNQPQHF
TRBV6-2/TRBV6-3,15,-,CASSYVPRPNQPQHF
TRBV19,14,-,CASQGFGTQETQYF
TRBV29-1,15,-,CSVTGTESSYNAQFF
TRBV6-2/TRBV6-3,14,TRBD1,CASSSMTGKQPQHF
TRBV7-9,14,TRBD2,CVSSPGGSWYEQYF
TRBV4-1,18,-,CASSQVRAGLPSGPEAFF
TRBV5-8,14,-,CASSLRGADTEAFF
TRBV6-5,17,TRBD1,CASSRRDSRNPDEKLFF
TRBV20-1,16,TRBD2,CSARDPGLANTGELFF
TRBV6-5,16,-,CASSYSIALDGDTQYF
TRBV10-2,15,TRBD1,CASSESLGQGHGYTF
TRBV7-2,17,-,CASSLPRLGAPSDTQYF
TRBV5-6,14,-,CASSLDSLNSPLHF
TRBV30,15,-,CAWEQFRGLGETQYF
TRBV15,14,-,CATSTTEAGYEQYF
TRBV7-9,15,-,CASSGRDKAGTEAFF
TRBV20-1,12,-,CSARHNTGELFF
TRBV28,16,-,CASSLGAGATNEKLFF
TRBV2,16,-,CASTLSWEGARETQYF
TRBV7-2,18,-,CASSLSGLVGGASYEQYF
TRBV4-1,17,-,CASSQDVLYKSNRPQHF
TRBV7-2,15,-,CASSLALAGNYGYTF